This T cell receptor (beta chain) was retrieved from a study of identical twins. Germline V gene data show CDR1 as LGHNA and CDR2 as YNFKEQ. CDR3 length: 14 residues. V trimming: 6 bases; J trimming: 7 bases; junction bases outside the gene matches: 6. TCRdb analysed the 5' RACE reads with MiXCR anew, one entry per CDR3 protein. The data show about 920,000 distinct CDR3 sequences, over 9% seen once. The same sample was also studied in work on yellow fever vaccine responses in identical twins.

This clonotype was sampled from a woman aged 18 to 35 in good health. J is TRBJ2-7 and V is TRBV4-2, with TRBD2 identical over 13 bases. The source material was PBMCs. The DNA of the CDR3 is TGTGCCAGCAGACGGACTAGCGGGAGTATAGAGCAGTACTTC. Translated, it gives CASRRTSGSIEQYF.